Each of the 32 T cell receptor beta chains below was sequenced from the same sample in a study of CXCR3-negative and CXCR3-positive naive CD8 T cells. General study findings and limits: For CXCR3-positive naive cells, TRB CDR3s were more hydrophobic than those of CXCR3-negative naive cells.

UMI-tagged TRB cDNA libraries were built via 5' RACE. TCRdb re-analyzed the 5' RACE reads; it lists each CDR3 protein once, without DNA. In all, the sample yields tens of thousands of distinct CDR3 sequences. These receptors have no identified antigens. The material sequenced was naive CXCR3+ CD8+ T cells from blood. Subset reported: CD45RO-CCR7+CD27+CD95- naive CD8+ T cells expressing CXCR3 (TNR3+). These receptors all come from a human donor in good health. Some clones in this sample may be carry-over from other donors' samples.

This sequence joins TRBV3-1 and TRBJ2-5. CDR1 and CDR2 from the germline V gene are LGHDT and YNNKEL (reference sequence). The CDR3 is 13 amino acids. Here the CDR3 reads CASSLPNQETQYF.

V gene TRBV7-3 combines with J gene TRBJ1-1. The germline V gene encodes CDR1 SGHTA and CDR2 FQGTGA. The CDR3 spans 12 residues. CDR3 sequence reads: CASSLIVFEAFF.

The rearrangement uses TRBV28 and TRBJ2-5; as DNA is missing, the TRBD2 call by TCRdb cannot be tested. Germline loops: CDR1 MDHEN, CDR2 SYDVKM. This CDR3 is built from 14 residues. The CDR3 region is CASGIRGGEETQYF.

V is TRBV6-6 and J is TRBJ2-1; absent DNA, TCRdb's TRBD1 call cannot be checked. Germline lookup yields CDR1 MNHNY and CDR2 SVGAGI (reference sequence). The CDR3 length is 16 residues. The CDR3: CASSYSLGDGYNEQFF.

V is TRBV29-1 and J is TRBJ1-1. The CDR3 extends over 11 amino acids. From germline, CDR1 is SQVTM and CDR2 ANQGSEA. CDR3: CSVGMNTEAFF.

The CDR3 loop is CASSLVGTGTTGELFF. V and J are TRBV11-2 and TRBJ2-2; the D call of TRBD1 rests on TCRdb alone, since no DNA is present to check it. CDR1 is SGHAT and CDR2 is FQNNGV in the germline V gene. This CDR3 comprises 16 residues.

The chain carries TRBV20-1 and TRBJ2-7; TCRdb's assignment of TRBD1 cannot be checked, as there is no DNA. CDR1 is DFQATT and CDR2 is SNEGSKA in the germline V gene (reference sequence). The CDR3 loop spans 13 amino acids. CDR3 amino acids: CSAIGTDSYEQYF.

J is TRBJ1-2 and V is TRBV12-3 or TRBV12-4. The CDR3 has 14 amino acids. The CDR3 sequence: CAISLLSGAYGYTF.

The chain recombines TRBV12-3 or TRBV12-4 with TRBJ1-5; TCRdb calls TRBD1, which cannot be checked without DNA. The CDR3 loop spans 13 amino acids. CDR3 sequence: CASSSTGQKPQHF.

V gene TRBV25-1 combines with J gene TRBJ1-1. The V gene's germline CDR1 is MGHDK and CDR2 SYGVNS. The CDR3 totals 13 residues. The CDR3 region is CASSLGRVTEAFF.

The CDR3 here is CSAPFGQGYYEQYF. V is TRBV20-1 and J is TRBJ2-7; TCRdb calls TRBD1, which cannot be checked without DNA. The germline gives CDR1 DFQATT, CDR2 SNEGSKA (reference sequence). The CDR3 spans 14 residues.

J is TRBJ2-1 and V is TRBV27; TCRdb picks TRBD2, but there is no DNA to check that call. The CDR3 spans 11 residues. The germline CDR1 and CDR2 sequences are MNHEY and SMNVEV (reference sequence). The CDR3 sequence is CASGSLVPQFF.

The chain combines TRBV3-1 with TRBJ2-5. CDR1 is LGHDT and CDR2 is YNNKEL in the germline V gene (reference sequence). The CDR3 is 15 residues long. The CDR3 sequence is CASSQDSGNQETQYF.

The V call is TRBV28, the J call TRBJ1-5; TCRdb's D gene call, TRBD1, goes unchecked for lack of DNA. CDR1 and CDR2 from the germline V gene are MDHEN and SYDVKM. The CDR3 spans 16 residues. Here the CDR3 reads CASSSDRASGYQPQHF.

The chain links TRBV28 to TRBJ1-2. This CDR3 has 13 residues. Germline values: CDR1 MDHEN, CDR2 SYDVKM. This CDR3 is CASSLTANYGYTF.

V usage is TRBV20-1 and J usage is TRBJ2-5. The CDR3 spans 14 residues. Germline V lookup: CDR1 DFQATT, CDR2 SNEGSKA (reference sequence). CDR3 protein: CSATYEVDQETQYF.

The V gene is TRBV19, the J gene TRBJ1-1; TCRdb's D call of TRBD1 is untestable without DNA. CDR1 and CDR2 (germline): LNHDA, SQIVND (reference sequence). The CDR3 sequence is 12 residues long. CDR3 amino acids: CASSITGPEAFF. Using reference TRBV19 and TRBJ1-1 for the parts outside the CDR3, the full variable domain is DGGITQSPKYLFRKEGQNVTLSCEQNLNHDAMYWYRQDPGQGLRLIYYSQIVNDFQKGDIAEGYSVSREKKESFPLTVTSAQKNPTAFYLCASSITGPEAFFGQGTRLTVV.

The CDR3 sequence: CSVELAGEPYEQYF. The chain links TRBV29-1 to TRBJ2-7; TCRdb's D call of TRBD2 is untestable without DNA. This CDR3 contains 14 residues. Germline V gene data show CDR1 as SQVTM and CDR2 as ANQGSEA.

The chain couples TRBV5-1 to TRBJ1-1; TCRdb returns TRBD1, unconfirmable since there is no DNA. The CDR3 has 17 amino acids. Germline assignment: CDR1 SGHRS and CDR2 YFSETQ. The CDR3: CASSPDLGALGNTEAFF. The variable domain in full, with the rest retrieved from reference TRBV5-1 and TRBJ1-1, is KAGVTQTPRYLIKTRGQQVTLSCSPISGHRSVSWYQQTPGQGLQFLFEYFSETQRNKGNFPGRFSGRQFSNSRSEMNVSTLELGDSALYLCASSPDLGALGNTEAFFGQGTRLTVV.

This chain links TRBV5-6 with TRBJ1-5; the TRBD1 assignment by TCRdb is unverifiable without DNA. The germline gives CDR1 SGHDT, CDR2 YYEEEE. The CDR3 runs to 15 residues. This CDR3 is CASSRGPVLYQPQHF.

This chain uses TRBV7-9 with TRBJ2-2; TCRdb outputs TRBD2, but without DNA this stays unchecked. The V gene's germline CDR1 is SEHNR and CDR2 FQNEAQ (reference sequence). The CDR3 has 14 amino acids. The CDR3 is CASSSGTVGGELFF.

The gene calls are TRBV5-1 and TRBJ1-2; the D gene TCRdb calls, TRBD1, cannot be checked with no DNA. The length of the CDR3 is 13 residues. Per the germline V gene, CDR1 is SGHRS and CDR2 is YFSETQ. The CDR3 is CASSITGRDGYTF.

V is TRBV6-5 and J is TRBJ2-3. This CDR3 has 14 amino acids. Per the germline V gene, CDR1 is MNHEY and CDR2 is SVGAGI. The CDR3 loop reads CASSCSLGPDTQYF.

The chain employs TRBV28 and TRBJ2-7; TCRdb outputs TRBD1, but without DNA this stays unchecked. The CDR3 is made up of 14 amino acids. Germline V gene sequence: CDR1 MDHEN, CDR2 SYDVKM. The CDR3 spells CASSLDRGIYEQYF.

The V call is TRBV12-3 or TRBV12-4, the J call TRBJ2-1; no DNA is available, so the TRBD2 call from TCRdb remains unchecked. The CDR3 spans 16 residues. The CDR3 protein is CASSLALGGSRDEQFF.

This chain uses TRBV7-2 with TRBJ2-3; the TCRdb call, TRBD1, lacks DNA for checking. The CDR3 has 15 amino acids. Germline CDR1 SGHTA, CDR2 FQGNSA. The chain's CDR3 is CASSLLNRGADTQYF.

The V call is TRBV20-1, the J call TRBJ1-6; TCRdb calls TRBD1, which cannot be checked without DNA. The CDR3 sequence is 15 residues long. Looked up from germline, CDR1 is DFQATT and CDR2 is SNEGSKA (reference sequence). CDR3 residues: CSARDMAGDNSPLHF.

V and J are TRBV21-1 and TRBJ1-4. TRBV21-1 is deemed a pseudogene. CDR3 length: 14 residues. CDR3 sequence: CASSAAGVYEKLFF.

The genes are TRBV14 and TRBJ2-3. The CDR3 has 12 amino acids. Germline V gene sequence: CDR1 SGHDN, CDR2 FVKESK. The CDR3 protein is CASSQVSDTQYF.

The rearrangement uses TRBV10-3 and TRBJ1-1. CDR3 length equals 15 residues. Germline CDR1 and CDR2: ENHRY and SYGVKD. CDR3 protein: CAISDPPREVTEAFF.

The chain couples TRBV14 to TRBJ2-7. Germline CDR1 and CDR2: SGHDN and FVKESK. This CDR3 has 14 residues. This CDR3 is CASSYIGLGYEQYF.

The V and J genes are TRBV10-3 and TRBJ2-7; TCRdb designates TRBD1, a call that cannot be tested without DNA. This CDR3 is built from 14 residues. CDR1 and CDR2 from the germline V gene are ENHRY and SYGVKD. The CDR3: CAISDEQGTYEQYF.